The 17 T cell receptor beta chains reported below all come from one sample, sequenced in a study of blood T cells in healthy people across ages. A J-beta primer mix and a sample-barcoded 5' primer were used in a second PCR of roughly 6 to 11 cycles. In TCRdb, the 5' RACE reads were re-called with MiXCR into one record per CDR3 protein. The data hold 1.5 million to 2 million distinct CDR3 sequences, with 28% observed a single time. Sequences were obtained from blood. The receptor source for this set is a young woman in good health.

The sample holds a few counts of this clonotype. The gene calls are TRBV6-4 and TRBJ2-3; 9 bases map to TRBD2. CDR3 length equals 18 residues. V was pared by 6 bases and J by 0 bases, with 13 bases of the junction left unmatched. The V gene's germline CDR1 is MRHNA and CDR2 SNTAGT. The CDR3 bases are TGTGCCAGCAGGGATTTCTGGCGGGAGGGCCCTAGCACAGATACGCAGTATTTT. Residues: CASRDFWREGPSTDTQYF.

This clonotype was seen only once. This sequence may be a read error, since a much larger clone differs from it by one base. The DNA for the CDR3 is TGTGCCAGCAGGGTAGTCGCCGGGACAGGGGGCTACGAGCAGTACTTC. Translation: CASRVVAGTGGYEQYF. This chain joins TRBV7-2 and TRBJ2-5, with 11 bases identical to TRBD1. The end of the DNA aligns better with TRBJ2-7, so the J call may be wrong. This CDR3 is built from 16 residues. CDR1 is SGHTA and CDR2 is FQGNSA in the germline V gene.

This clonotype was recorded a few times. This chain joins TRBV19 and TRBJ2-4; D is possibly TRBD1 or TRBD2 (6 bases each). The length of the CDR3 is 13 residues. Trimming removed 5 bases from V and 7 bases from J, with 12 bases in between. Germline CDR1 is LNHDA and CDR2 is SQIVND (reference sequence). The CDR3 reads CASSEPGANIQYF. CDR3 DNA sequence: TGTGCCAGTAGTGAGCCGGGGGCGAACATTCAGTACTTC.

This clonotype was observed a few times. J is TRBJ1-4 and V is TRBV20-1; D is unresolved. This CDR3 has 14 amino acids. The germline CDR1 and CDR2 sequences are DFQATT and SNEGSKA (reference sequence). V gave up 6 bases and J gave up 0 bases, with 11 bases separating them. The CDR3 region has the DNA TGCAGTGCGGCGGTAGGAGCAACTAATGAAAAACTGTTTTTT. Translating gives CSAAVGATNEKLFF.

The J gene is TRBJ2-3, the V gene TRBV5-6; 8 bases are a match to TRBD2. This CDR3 is 15 amino acids long. The germline CDR1 and CDR2 sequences are SGHDT and YYEEEE. V was pared by 4 bases and J by 3 bases, with 7 bases of the junction left unmatched. The CDR3 sequence is CASSNWREVTDTQYF. The CDR3 nucleotides read TGTGCCAGCAGCAATTGGCGGGAGGTGACAGATACGCAGTATTTT. The full variable domain, completed using reference TRBV5-6 and TRBJ2-3, is DAGVTQSPTHLIKTRGQQVTLRCSPKSGHDTVSWYQQALGQGPQFIFQYYEEEERQRGNFPDRFSGHQFPNYSSELNVNALLLGDSALYLCASSNWREVTDTQYFGPGTRLTVL.

V gene TRBV20-1 combines with J gene TRBJ2-1; TRBD2 matches at 11 bases. This CDR3 has 15 residues. V dropped 6 bases and J dropped 2; count of bases not matched to a gene: 6. Germline V gene sequence: CDR1 DFQATT, CDR2 SNEGSKA (reference sequence). The CDR3 DNA reads as TGCAGTGCGGAAAAGACTAGCGGGGCCTACAATGAGCAGTTCTTC. Encoded protein: CSAEKTSGAYNEQFF.

V is TRBV15 and J is TRBJ1-1; no clear D gene. Germline CDR1 LNHNV, CDR2 YYDKDF (reference sequence). Trimming cost V 1 base and J 2 bases, with 5 bases left between them. CDR3 length: 13 residues. CDR3 in amino acids: CATSRVGNTEAFF. CDR3 nucleotides: TGTGCCACCAGCAGAGTGGGCAACACTGAAGCTTTCTTT.

There are many counts of this clonotype. The chain recombines TRBV7-8 with TRBJ1-6; TRBD1 matches at 8 bases. Germline V gene sequence: CDR1 SGHVS, CDR2 FQNEAQ. There are 15 residues in the CDR3. J gave up 8 bases and V 5 bases, and 8 bases lay outside the gene matches. The CDR3 DNA follows: TGTGCCAGCAGCGCCTGGACAGGGAAGGATTCACCCCTCCACTTT. This translates into CASSAWTGKDSPLHF.

In this sample, this clonotype turned up a few times. Here the CDR3 reads CASSTPGGDSYGYTF. DNA for the CDR3: TGTGCCAGCAGCACCCCAGGGGGGGACAGCTATGGCTACACCTTC. The chain has TRBV9 and TRBJ1-2; 7 positions match TRBD1. This CDR3 has 15 residues. Germline CDR1 SGDLS, CDR2 YYNGEE. J gave up 4 bases and V 4 bases, and 10 bases lay outside the gene matches.

This clonotype turned up a few times. The rearrangement links TRBV11-2 to TRBJ1-2; D is ambiguous. Germline V gene data show CDR1 as SGHAT and CDR2 as FQNNGV. Trimming cost V 1 base and J 9 bases, with 9 bases left between them. The CDR3 runs to 12 residues. As DNA, the CDR3 is TGTGCCAGCAGCTTAGCAGTGGATCGCTACACCTTC. It codes for CASSLAVDRYTF. Filled out from reference TRBV11-2 and TRBJ1-2, the complete variable domain reads EAGVAQSPRYKIIEKRQSVAFWCNPISGHATLYWYQQILGQGPKLLIQFQNNGVVDDSQLPKDRFSAERLKGVDSTLKIQPAKLEDSAVYLCASSLAVDRYTFGSGTRLTVV.

The V gene is TRBV6-5, the J gene TRBJ1-5; D remains ambiguous. The CDR3 contains 14 residues. The germline V and J ends were trimmed by 0 bases and 7 bases, with 10 bases remaining between them. Germline V CDR1 and CDR2: MNHEY, SVGAGI. CDR3 nucleotides: TGTGCCAGCAGTTACTCCTGGGAACGGCAGCCCCAGCATTTT. Residues: CASSYSWERQPQHF.

This clonotype was seen more than once but under ten times. J is TRBJ2-3 and V is TRBV7-9; 15 bases fit TRBD2. Germline lookup yields CDR1 SEHNR and CDR2 FQNEAQ (reference sequence). J lost 0 bases, V lost 4 bases, and 5 bases had no gene match. The CDR3 contains 18 residues. DNA of the CDR3: TGTGCCAGCAGCTACGGGACTAGCGGGAGGTTCAGCACAGATACGCAGTATTTT. Translation gives CASSYGTSGRFSTDTQYF.

This clonotype has more than one count but fewer than ten. The chain recombines TRBV7-7 with TRBJ2-2; 8 bases match TRBD2. Trimming took 5 bases from V and 6 from J; bases not matched to a gene: 5. Germline V gives CDR1 SSHAT, CDR2 FNYEAQ (reference sequence). There are 14 residues in the CDR3. CDR3 sequence (DNA): TGTGCCAGCAGCCCGGGGGGGTTGGCCGGGGAGCTGTTTTTT. This gives the protein CASSPGGLAGELFF.

J is TRBJ1-1 and V is TRBV29-1; weak D call: TRBD1 (5 bases). The CDR3 is made up of 13 amino acids. Germline lookup yields CDR1 SQVTM and CDR2 ANQGSEA. Trimming removed 6 bases from V and 5 bases from J, with 16 bases in between. In nucleotides, the CDR3 is TGCAGCGTGGGGGGGGTAAGCGGAACTGAAGCTTTCTTT. Amino acid sequence: CSVGGVSGTEAFF.

The table lists this clonotype with many counts. This sequence joins TRBV6-1 and TRBJ2-7; D is unclear. Between the trimmed V and J ends, which lost 5 bases and 2 bases, there was a span of 10 bases. The CDR3 length is 13 residues. CDR1 and CDR2 (germline): MNHNS, SASEGT. DNA for the CDR3: TGTGCCAGCAGTTCCGAACCGACCTACGAGCAGTACTTC. As protein: CASSSEPTYEQYF.

The V call is TRBV24-1, the J call TRBJ1-2; TRBD1 aligns across 7 bases. Germline lookup yields CDR1 KGHDR and CDR2 SFDVKD. This CDR3 comprises 14 residues. The V gene end was trimmed by 3 bases and the J gene end by 3 bases; junction bases not matched to a gene: 3. CDR3: CATSDPTGYYGYTF. As DNA, the CDR3 is TGTGCCACCAGTGATCCGACAGGGTACTATGGCTACACCTTC.

This clonotype was seen only a few times. The rearrangement uses TRBV6-1 and TRBJ1-5; 10 bases fit TRBD1. Trimming at V came to 6 bases and at J to 2 bases, leaving 10 bases not matched to a gene. The CDR3 consists of 17 residues. Looked up from germline, CDR1 is MNHNS and CDR2 is SASEGT. Written as DNA, the CDR3 is TGTGCCAGCAGCAGAGACAGGGGGCGCTGGGGCAATCAGCCCCAGCATTTT. It codes for CASSRDRGRWGNQPQHF.